Listed below are T cell receptor beta chains from one sample, sequenced in a study of cytotoxic CD8 clonotypes in ibrutinib-treated CLL. Generated by immunoSEQ multiplex PCR, the TCRdb table keeps only in-frame clones and is missing some. In the table there are 20,000 to 25,000 clones, over 70% of which are singletons. Material: PBMCs, obtained before ibrutinib treatment. These receptors came from a human donor with chronic lymphocytic leukemia. CDR3s include the opening cysteine and the closing phenylalanine or tryptophan. D genes are given only for firm matches. Clone size is not always given. Where it is, it says once, few, many or a class for expanded clones.

v_gene	abundance	j_gene	d_gene	CDR3nt	CDR3aa
TRBV11-3	once	TRBJ2-1	TRBD2	TGTGCCAGCAGCTTAGCAGCGGGAGTGGGGAATGAGCAGTTCTTC	CASSLAAGVGNEQFF
TRBV28	-	TRBJ2-7	-	TGTGCCAGCAGCTTAGTAGCCTGGCTGTCGACCTCATACGAGCAGTACTTC	CASSLVAWLSTSYEQYF
TRBV7-3	-	TRBJ2-3	-	TGTGCCAGCAGCTTAGGGGGGCGAACAGATACGCAGTATTTT	CASSLGGRTDTQYF
TRBV13	-	TRBJ2-6	-	TGTGCCAGCAGCCCCGGGACGGTTGGGGCCAACGTCCTGACTTTC	CASSPGTVGANVLTF
TRBV6-6	-	TRBJ1-1	-	TGTGCCAGCAGTTACTCGTACGGCGGTACTGAAGCTTTCTTT	CASSYSYGGTEAFF
TRBV27	-	TRBJ1-6	-	TGTGCCAGCAGTCCTCAATTAATCCTAAATTCACCCCTCCACTTT	CASSPQLILNSPLHF
TRBV18	-	TRBJ1-2	-	TGTGCCAGCTCACCATACAGACTCAGGACAGCGACTAACTATGGCTACACCTTC	CASSPYRLRTATNYGYTF
TRBV7-2	-	TRBJ2-7	-	TGTGCCAGCAGCTTATACCTAGCGTCCTACGAGCAGTACTTC	CASSLYLASYEQYF
TRBV5-1	few	TRBJ2-7	TRBD1	TGCGCCAGCAGCTGGACAGGAGCCTACGAGCAGTACTTC	CASSWTGAYEQYF
TRBV19	-	TRBJ1-1	TRBD1	TGTGCCAGTAGTACCCAGACGGGACAGGTGAACACTGAAGCTTTCTTT	CASSTQTGQVNTEAFF
TRBV15	-	TRBJ1-2	-	TGTGCCACCAGCAGAGATGTCAGGGGAGGGAGTGGCTACACCTTC	CATSRDVRGGSGYTF
TRBV7-2	-	TRBJ1-3	-	TGTGCCAGCAGCTTCGGTTACGGAAACACCATATATTTT	CASSFGYGNTIYF
TRBV19	-	TRBJ2-7	TRBD2	TGTGCCAGTAGAATGTTAGCGGGAGGACCCTACGAGCAGTACTTC	CASRMLAGGPYEQYF
TRBV18	once	TRBJ1-2	-	TGTGCCAGCTCACTCGTCGGGGGTGGCTATGGCTACACCTTC	CASSLVGGGYGYTF
TRBV5-1	-	TRBJ2-3	-	TGCGCCAGCAGACCAGGGCCCCGCACAGATACGCAGTATTTT	CASRPGPRTDTQYF
TRBV2	-	TRBJ1-1	-	TGTGCCAGCACAACGGACGGAGCCCCTGACACTGAAGCTTTCTTT	CASTTDGAPDTEAFF
TRBV2	-	TRBJ1-1	TRBD1	TGTGCCAGCAGCCTGGGACAGCCTGGAGTAACTGAAGCTTTCTTT	CASSLGQPGVTEAFF
TRBV6-7	-	TRBJ2-1	TRBD2	TGTGCCAGCAGTTACGCAACTAGCGGGTATATTCATGAGCAGTTCTTC	CASSYATSGYIHEQFF
TRBV5-3	few	TRBJ1-1	-	TGTGCCAGCAGCAGAGACGGAACAAACACTGAAGCTTTCTTT	CASSRDGTNTEAFF
TRBV30	-	TRBJ2-7	TRBD1	TGTGCCTGGAGCGAAGACAGGGGATATCTTTTC	CAWSEDRGYLF
TRBV28	-	TRBJ2-5	-	TGTGCCAGCAGTTCTACAGAGACCCAGTACTTC	CASSSTETQYF
TRBV4-1	-	TRBJ2-1	TRBD2	TGCGCCAGCAGCCAAGATTTAGGACTAGCGGGAGTCGATGAGCAGTTCTTC	CASSQDLGLAGVDEQFF
TRBV5-4	-	TRBJ2-7	TRBD2	TGTGCCAGCAGCTTGGCAGGCGGGAGGGCAGCCTACGAGCAGTACTTC	CASSLAGGRAAYEQYF
TRBV4-1	few	TRBJ2-5	-	TGCGCCAGCAGCCAAGATGGGGCGGGAGAGACCCAGTACTTC	CASSQDGAGETQYF
TRBV27	-	TRBJ2-3	TRBD1	TGTGCCAGCAGTTTCGGACAGGGCACAGATACGCAGTATTTT	CASSFGQGTDTQYF
TRBV2	few	TRBJ2-7	-	TGTGCCAGCCGCCCGAGCTCCTACGAGCAGTACTTC	CASRPSSYEQYF
TRBV10-2	-	TRBJ1-1	-	TGCGCCAGCAGTGTATTTGGGACGAACACTGAAGCTTTCTTT	CASSVFGTNTEAFF
TRBV5-4	-	TRBJ2-3	-	TGTGCCAGCAGCTCGGACTATAGCACAGATACGCAGTATTTT	CASSSDYSTDTQYF
TRBV6-1	-	TRBJ2-7	-	TGTGCCAGCAGTAGGGAAGCCTCCTACGAGCAGTACTTC	CASSREASYEQYF
TRBV7-7	once	TRBJ2-5	TRBD2	TGTGCTAGCAGCCAAAGAGGGCCAGGGTCTAGCGGGGTAGTTGAGACCCAGTACTTC	CASSQRGPGSSGVVETQYF
TRBV29-1	-	TRBJ2-7	-	TGCAGCGTTGGGGCGGACTACGAGCAGTACTTC	CSVGADYEQYF
TRBV19	-	TRBJ2-1	-	TGTGCCAGTATCGCCCGACTAGGAGGATACAATGAGCAGTTCTTC	CASIARLGGYNEQFF
TRBV14	few	TRBJ1-1	TRBD1	TGTGCCAGCAGCCAAGATAACAGGGGGCGTGAAGCTTTCTTT	CASSQDNRGREAFF
TRBV5-1	-	TRBJ1-3	-	TGCGCCAGCAGCTTCGGTCAAACCTCTGGAAACACCATATATTTT	CASSFGQTSGNTIYF
TRBV6-5	-	TRBJ2-2	TRBD1	TGTGCCAGCAGCCGTGGACAGGGGAACACCGGGGAGCTGTTTTTT	CASSRGQGNTGELFF
TRBV6-1	-	TRBJ1-4	TRBD1	TGTGCCAGCAGTTCCGGGACAGGGGTCGGAAAACTGTTTTTT	CASSSGTGVGKLFF